The 8 T cell receptor beta chains listed next were all sequenced from one sample in a study of blood T cell repertoires in COVID-19. Repertoires were generated with immunoSEQ multiplex PCR, while TCRdb's copy carries only in-frame clones and drops some. The sample lists around 72,000 clones; about 91% were seen once. The specimen sequenced was peripheral blood. These receptor sequences come from a woman in her 70s with acute or convalescent COVID-19.

The chain links TRBV3-1 (or the pseudogene TRBV3-2) to TRBJ2-7; 12 bases line up with TRBD1. The CDR3 is made up of 20 amino acids. Germline V gives CDR1 LGHDT, CDR2 YNNKEL (reference sequence). After removal of 5 bases from V and 6 bases from J, the junction contained 23 bases not matched to a gene. The CDR3 loop is CASSIKWGKGGQGASVEQYF. The CDR3 region has the DNA TGTGCCAGCAGCATAAAATGGGGAAAAGGGGGACAGGGGGCCTCGGTCGAGCAGTACTTC.

The CDR3 DNA sequence: TGTGCCAGCAGTACCGGACAGGAGCGGCCCGGCTACACCTTC. Amino acid sequence: CASSTGQERPGYTF. The chain has TRBV6-5 and TRBJ1-2, with 7 nucleotides matching TRBD1. The J segment lost 8 bases and the V segment lost 5 bases, leaving 11 bases of the junction unmatched. CDR1 and CDR2 from the germline V gene are MNHEY and SVGAGI. The CDR3 length is 14 residues.

The CDR3 reads CAWSSGGGHTEAFF. CDR3 nucleotide sequence: TGTGCCTGGAGCTCGGGGGGGGGACACACTGAAGCTTTCTTT. The chain employs TRBV30 and TRBJ1-1; D might be TRBD1 (5 bases). With 3 bases removed from V and 3 bases from J, the gap between germline ends came to 14 bases. The CDR3 contains 14 residues. Germline values: CDR1 GTSNPN, CDR2 SVGIG (reference sequence).

The V and J genes are TRBV2 and TRBJ1-1; TRBD1 matches at 8 bases. The germline V gene encodes CDR1 SNHLY and CDR2 FYNNEI. This CDR3 has 14 residues. The junction had 4 bases not matched to a gene; V was cut back by 6 bases and J by 1 base. The CDR3 reads CASRTGTGNTEAFF. For the CDR3, the DNA is TGTGCCAGCAGGACCGGGACAGGGAACACTGAAGCTTTCTTT.

This clone was observed a single time. CDR3 in DNA: TGTGCCAGCAGTGAAGTCGGGACTGGGGACACAGATACGCAGTATTTT. It codes for CASSEVGTGDTDTQYF. J is TRBJ2-3 and V is TRBV5-6; perhaps TRBD2 as D (6 bases). With 5 bases removed from V and 2 bases from J, the gap between germline ends came to 18 bases. This CDR3 comprises 16 residues. Per the germline V gene, CDR1 is SGHDT and CDR2 is YYEEEE.

V usage is TRBV20-1 and J usage is TRBJ1-2, with unresolved D. Deletions cut 3 bases from V and 0 bases from J, with 8 bases between. The germline gives CDR1 DFQATT, CDR2 SNEGSKA (reference sequence). This CDR3 comprises 13 residues. CDR3 nucleotides: TGCAGTGCTAGTCGCGAGGCTAACTATGGCTACACCTTC. Amino acid sequence: CSASREANYGYTF.

CDR3 protein: CASSLEQSYEQYF. The DNA for the CDR3 is TGTGCCAGCAGCTTAGAACAGAGCTACGAGCAGTACTTC. The chain couples TRBV7-2 to TRBJ2-7, with D hard to call. Germline V lookup: CDR1 SGHTA, CDR2 FQGNSA. There are 13 residues in the CDR3. Trimming removed 1 base at V and 3 bases at J, with 7 bases between.

This sequence joins TRBV6-2 or TRBV6-3 and TRBJ1-1, with D possibly TRBD1 on 6 matching bases. The germline V gene encodes CDR1 MNHEY and CDR2 SVGEGT. This CDR3 spans 15 amino acids. Trimming stripped 6 bases from V and 1 base from J, with 15 bases between. CDR3 nucleotides: TGTGCCAGCAGCTCCCGTGGGGGCCGGAACACTGAAGCTTTCTTT. Encoded protein: CASSSRGGRNTEAFF.